This TCR beta chain was obtained from a study of control samples from healthy donors and cancer patients. TCRdb keeps only in-frame clones here, not all; method: immunoSEQ multiplex PCR. This sample carries about 130,000 clones, approximately 91% of them seen once, and the ten largest clones take roughly 3.2%. CDR1 GTSNPN and CDR2 SVGIG come from the germline V gene (reference sequence). V shed 3 bases and J 6 bases; nucleotides not matched to a gene: 7. The CDR3 has 15 amino acids. The chain joins TRBV30 to TRBJ2-1, with 11 bases matching TRBD2. The receptor's source is a man in his forties or fifties in good health. Material: blood. The DNA of the CDR3 is TGTGCCTGGAGATTAGCGGGGGGGCCGGTCAATGAGCAGTTCTTC. Its translation is CAWRLAGGPVNEQFF.